This T cell receptor (beta chain) stems from a study of blood T cell repertoires in COVID-19. Study in general: Collection of acute and convalescent COVID-19 samples took place in the United States, Italy and Spain.

Repertoires were generated with immunoSEQ multiplex PCR, while TCRdb's copy carries only in-frame clones and drops some. This sample carries some 230,000 clones, 80% to 85% of them seen once, and the ten largest clones take 3% to 3.5%. This sequence originates from a woman in her 30s who had recovered from COVID-19. Sequencing was performed on peripheral blood.

The CDR3 DNA sequence: TGTGCCAGCAGCCTTAAGGGACAGACTTCTAGCACAGATACGCAGTATTTT. Translation gives CASSLKGQTSSTDTQYF. The rearrangement uses TRBV7-6 and TRBJ2-3; 7 bases align to TRBD1. The V segment lost 5 bases and the J segment 0 bases; nucleotides outside the gene matches: 11. The V gene's germline CDR1 is SGHVS and CDR2 FNYEAQ. CDR3 length: 17 amino acids.